The 25 T cell receptor beta chains below were found in one sample sequenced in a study of blood T cell repertoires in COVID-19. The method was immunoSEQ multiplex PCR; TCRdb's version includes in-frame clones alone and lacks a portion of them. This repertoire shows approximately 150,000 clones, roughly 80% found once; its top ten account for 3.5%. Sequencing was performed on peripheral blood. The receptors here all came from an older man who had recovered from COVID-19.

The gene calls are TRBV16 and TRBJ2-7; 7 bases are shared with TRBD1. The CDR3 contains 14 residues. J was trimmed by 0 bases and V by 2 bases; bases with no gene match: 1. The germline CDR1 and CDR2 sequences are KGHSY and FQNENV. The CDR3 DNA sequence: TGTGCCAGCAGCCAAGGACAGGTCTCCTACGAGCAGTACTTC. Translated: CASSQGQVSYEQYF.

This chain connects TRBV14 to TRBJ2-7; D unresolved. The CDR3 is 15 residues long. Germline assignment: CDR1 SGHDN and CDR2 FVKESK. Between the trimmed V and J ends, which lost 8 bases and 0 bases, there was a span of 17 bases. CDR3 amino acids: CASSKSPGASYEQYF. The CDR3 nucleotides are TGTGCCAGCTCTAAGAGCCCCGGAGCCTCCTACGAGCAGTACTTC.

This chain uses TRBV5-1 with TRBJ2-6; no definite D call. This CDR3 comprises 14 residues. Trimming stripped 7 bases from V and 1 base from J, with 9 bases between. From germline, CDR1 is SGHRS and CDR2 YFSETQ. CDR3 sequence: CASGIQSGANVLTF. DNA of the CDR3: TGCGCCAGCGGCATCCAGTCTGGGGCCAACGTCCTGACTTTC.

This chain connects TRBV6-5 to TRBJ1-1, with D possibly being TRBD1 (5 bases). The ends were cut back, 0 bases at V and 2 bases at J, with 10 bases in the middle. CDR1 and CDR2 from the germline V gene are MNHEY and SVGAGI. CDR3 length: 15 residues. The CDR3 DNA is TGTGCCAGCAGTTACTCGATGGGGGGAAACACTGAAGCTTTCTTT. It specifies CASSYSMGGNTEAFF.

This clone was detected only a few times. The CDR3 sequence is CASSRAGVRETQYF. The CDR3 DNA reads TGTGCCAGTAGTCGGGCAGGGGTGCGAGAGACCCAGTACTTC. The rearrangement uses TRBV19 and TRBJ2-5; the D gene is possibly TRBD1 (6 bases). Germline V CDR1 and CDR2: LNHDA, SQIVND (reference sequence). The CDR3 contains 14 residues. V dropped 5 bases and J dropped 4 bases, with 14 bases sitting between them.

V usage is TRBV5-1 and J usage is TRBJ2-7; 9 positions agree with TRBD2. This CDR3 region has 15 residues. Per germline, CDR1 SGHRS and CDR2 YFSETQ. V dropped 0 bases and J dropped 5; count of bases not matched to a gene: 6. This CDR3 reads CASSLVLAGRNEQYF. CDR3 nucleotides: TGCGCCAGCAGCTTGGTCCTAGCGGGAAGAAACGAGCAGTACTTC. Full variable domain (remainder filled in from reference TRBV5-1 and TRBJ2-7): KAGVTQTPRYLIKTRGQQVTLSCSPISGHRSVSWYQQTPGQGLQFLFEYFSETQRNKGNFPGRFSGRQFSNSRSEMNVSTLELGDSALYLCASSLVLAGRNEQYFGPGTRLTVT.

The chain recombines TRBV19 with TRBJ1-5; 8 nucleotides align to TRBD1. The V and J ends lost 8 bases and 6 bases, in that order; junction bases with no gene match: 9. The CDR3 spans 14 residues. Looked up from germline, CDR1 is LNHDA and CDR2 is SQIVND (reference sequence). This CDR3 is CASSTGGYGQPQHF. In DNA form, the CDR3 reads TGTGCCAGTTCCACAGGGGGATATGGTCAGCCCCAGCATTTT.

J is TRBJ2-2 and V is TRBV6-5; maybe TRBD2 (6 bases). The V end lost 2 bases, the J end lost 2 bases, and 9 bases lay between the germline ends. The CDR3 runs 15 residues. Germline V gene sequence: CDR1 MNHEY, CDR2 SVGAGI. This CDR3 reads CASSYNSGNTGELFF. As DNA, the CDR3 is TGTGCCAGCAGTTACAATAGCGGAAACACCGGGGAGCTGTTTTTT.

The V and J genes are TRBV12-3 or TRBV12-4 and TRBJ2-5; D may be TRBD1 (5 bases). CDR3 length: 13 residues. V was trimmed by 5 bases and J by 5 bases, leaving 12 bases between them. In nucleotides, the CDR3 is TGTGCCAGCAGTCACATCAGGGCCGAGACCCAGTACTTC. Encoded protein: CASSHIRAETQYF.

This chain links TRBV6-5 with TRBJ2-7; TRBD1 matches at 8 bases. The CDR3 runs to 13 residues. Germline CDR1 MNHEY, CDR2 SVGAGI. The trim removed 5 bases at V and 2 bases at J, leaving 2 bases unmatched. CDR3 protein: CASSRQGPYEQYF. CDR3 nucleotide sequence: TGTGCCAGCAGTAGACAGGGGCCCTACGAGCAGTACTTC.

V and J are TRBV12-3 or TRBV12-4 and TRBJ1-2; a weak D match, TRBD1 (5 bases). This CDR3 spans 13 amino acids. Trimming shortened V by 3 bases and J by 4 bases, and 9 bases separated the two germline ends. CDR3 nucleotide sequence: TGTGCCAGCAGTTTGTGGAGGGGCTATGGCTACACCTTC. Protein product: CASSLWRGYGYTF.

The J gene is TRBJ1-1, the V gene TRBV23-1, with 9 bases fitting TRBD1. TRBV23-1 is an ORF for which the function is uncertain. The V and J ends lost 6 bases and 1 base, in that order; junction bases with no gene match: 12. This CDR3 region has 17 residues. The CDR3 DNA sequence: TGCGCCAGCAGCCTCCCGACCGGGACAGGGCCGAACACTGAAGCTTTCTTT. As protein: CASSLPTGTGPNTEAFF.

The chain joins TRBV7-2 to TRBJ1-1; TRBD1 might be the D (5 bases). This CDR3 comprises 15 residues. V lost 1 base and J 2 bases, leaving 11 bases between the germline ends. Germline CDR1 and CDR2: SGHTA and FQGNSA. The CDR3 loop is CASSLVGQGNTEAFF. As DNA, the CDR3 is TGTGCCAGCAGCTTAGTGGGGCAGGGCAACACTGAAGCTTTCTTT.

This chain links TRBV18 with TRBJ2-7, with 10 bases fitting TRBD2. The CDR3 loop spans 17 amino acids. The J segment lost 1 base and the V segment lost 0 bases, leaving 6 bases of the junction unmatched. Germline V gene data show CDR1 as KGHSH and CDR2 as LQKENI. The CDR3 here is CASSPPTSGLHSYEQYF. The CDR3 DNA sequence: TGTGCCAGCTCACCACCGACTAGCGGGCTCCATTCCTACGAGCAGTACTTC.

The genes are TRBV7-9 and TRBJ2-3; 9 bases line up with TRBD1. Germline lookup yields CDR1 SEHNR and CDR2 FQNEAQ (reference sequence). The ends lost 6 bases at V and 5 bases at J; junction bases unmatched: 15. The CDR3 runs 17 residues. The CDR3 DNA reads as TGTGCCAGCAGGTCCAATTCCGGGACAGGGAGGGAAGATACGCAGTATTTT. Translating gives CASRSNSGTGREDTQYF. Drawing the rest from reference TRBV7-9 and TRBJ2-3, the complete variable domain is DTGVSQNPRHKITKRGQNVTFRCDPISEHNRLYWYRQTLGQGPEFLTYFQNEAQLEKSRLLSDRFSAERPKGSFSTLEIQRTEQGDSAMYLCASRSNSGTGREDTQYFGPGTRLTVL.

This clone was found a few times. The chain combines TRBV7-2 with TRBJ2-3; weak D call: TRBD2 (7 bases). The CDR3 loop spans 17 amino acids. Per the germline V gene, CDR1 is SGHTA and CDR2 is FQGNSA. The germline V and J ends were trimmed by 5 bases and 8 bases, with 26 bases remaining between them. The CDR3 DNA reads as TGTGCCAGCAGCGCACGGGGGGCAGGGGTGGAGTTGGGTACGCAGTATTTT. Its protein is CASSARGAGVELGTQYF.

The chain uses TRBV13 and TRBJ1-5; 7 bases match TRBD1. From germline, CDR1 is PRHDT and CDR2 FYEKMQ (reference sequence). V shed 5 bases and J 6 bases; nucleotides not matched to a gene: 16. This CDR3 comprises 17 residues. CDR3 loop: CASSPFRAGGERQPQHF. CDR3 coding DNA: TGTGCCAGCAGCCCCTTCCGGGCAGGGGGAGAACGTCAGCCCCAGCATTTT. Full variable domain (rest looked up from reference TRBV13 and TRBJ1-5): AAGVIQSPRHLIKEKRETATLKCYPIPRHDTVYWYQQGPGQDPQFLISFYEKMQSDKGSIPDRFSAQQFSDYHSELNMSSLELGDSALYFCASSPFRAGGERQPQHFGDGTRLSIL.

The rearrangement uses TRBV7-2 and TRBJ2-5, with a possible D match to TRBD1 (5 bases). Germline V CDR1 and CDR2: SGHTA, FQGNSA. Trimming removed 6 bases from V and 9 bases from J, with 14 bases in between. The CDR3 is 12 amino acids. Written as DNA, the CDR3 is TGTGCCAGCAGTCCCCCCCAAGGGGCCCAGTACTTC. This sequence encodes CASSPPQGAQYF.

This clone was picked up a small number of times. The chain recombines TRBV11-2 with TRBJ2-5; weak D call: TRBD2 (6 bases). V was cut by 4 bases and J by 5 bases, with 17 bases left in between. CDR1 is SGHAT and CDR2 is FQNNGV in the germline V gene. The CDR3 has 15 residues. CDR3 coding DNA: TGTGCCAGCAGCTCCGGGACTCAGCAATCGGAGACCCAGTACTTC. Translated: CASSSGTQQSETQYF.

The V and J genes are TRBV5-8 and TRBJ2-1, with TRBD1 identical over 7 bases. Germline trimming cut 2 bases from V and 8 bases from J; bases unmatched to any gene: 13. The CDR3 is made up of 16 amino acids. The germline V gene encodes CDR1 SGHTS and CDR2 YDEGEE. The CDR3 DNA follows: TGTGCCAGCAGCTTCCAATCCGGGACAGCTTTCTATGAGCAGTTCTTC. Translated, it gives CASSFQSGTAFYEQFF.

This chain uses TRBV9 with TRBJ2-1, with D tentatively TRBD2 (6 bases). Germline V lookup: CDR1 SGDLS, CDR2 YYNGEE. The CDR3 is made up of 14 amino acids. The V gene lost 4 bases and the J gene lost 6 bases, with 14 bases spanning the gap. The DNA of the CDR3 is TGTGCCAGCAGCCCCTTTCTAGCGTCCAATGAGCAGTTCTTC. Its translation is CASSPFLASNEQFF.

The chain carries TRBV10-2 and TRBJ2-2, with TRBD1 as a possible D gene (6 bases). This CDR3 has 15 amino acids. The V and J ends lost 10 bases and 6 bases respectively, with 21 bases between them. In germline, CDR1 is WSHSY, CDR2 SAAADI. CDR3 protein: CANRQARTGSGELFF. The CDR3 DNA is TGCGCCAACAGACAGGCACGCACAGGGTCCGGGGAGCTGTTTTTT.

The J gene is TRBJ2-1, the V gene TRBV6-5; 7 positions agree with TRBD1. The CDR3 loop spans 15 amino acids. CDR1 and CDR2 from the germline V gene are MNHEY and SVGAGI. The J segment lost 0 bases and the V segment lost 6 bases, leaving 5 bases of the junction unmatched. CDR3 loop: CASRQGSSSYNEQFF. As DNA, the CDR3 is TGTGCCAGCAGACAGGGGAGTAGCTCCTACAATGAGCAGTTCTTC.

The chain links TRBV5-4 to TRBJ1-1; maybe TRBD1 (5 bases). The CDR3 is 14 amino acids. Trimming shortened V by 8 bases and J by 6 bases, and 20 bases separated the two germline ends. In germline, CDR1 is SGHNT, CDR2 YYREEE (reference sequence). This CDR3 reads CASHDLTDFAEAFF. The CDR3 DNA follows: TGTGCCAGTCACGACCTGACAGACTTTGCTGAAGCTTTCTTT.

The rearrangement uses TRBV7-8 and TRBJ2-7, with a weak D call TRBD2 (6 bases). The CDR3 extends over 16 amino acids. V gave up 2 bases and J gave up 2 bases, with 16 bases separating them. Germline CDR1 reads SGHVS; CDR2 reads FQNEAQ. The CDR3 loop reads CASSLSATGGTYEQYF. The DNA for the CDR3 is TGTGCCAGCAGCTTATCGGCAACCGGGGGAACCTACGAGCAGTACTTC.